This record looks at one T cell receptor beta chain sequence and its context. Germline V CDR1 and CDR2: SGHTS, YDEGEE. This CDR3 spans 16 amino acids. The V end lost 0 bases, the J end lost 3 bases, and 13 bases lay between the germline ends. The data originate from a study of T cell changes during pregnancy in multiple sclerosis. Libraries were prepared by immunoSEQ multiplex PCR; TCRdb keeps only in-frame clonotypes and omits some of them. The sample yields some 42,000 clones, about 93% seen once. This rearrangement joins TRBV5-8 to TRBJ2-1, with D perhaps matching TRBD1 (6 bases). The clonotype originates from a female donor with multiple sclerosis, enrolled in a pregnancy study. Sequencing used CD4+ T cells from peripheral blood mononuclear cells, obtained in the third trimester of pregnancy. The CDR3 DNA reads TGTGCCAGCAGCTTGGAAGGGGGACGGATCTACAATGAGCAGTTCTTC. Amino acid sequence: CASSLEGGRIYNEQFF.